Listed below are T cell receptor beta chains from one sample, sequenced in a study of molecular identifiers for immune sequencing clone quantification. TCRdb independently ran MiXCR on the PCR reads; one entry per CDR3 protein. Of 300,000 to 400,000 distinct CDR3 sequences detected, about 23% appear once; the ten largest clones hold 0.65% to 0.75%. The sequencing input was naive CD8+ T cells from blood, with Jurkat cell RNA spiked in. Source of these receptors: a human donor in good health. Some libraries in this study had Jurkat cell RNA spiked in. Each CDR3 is given with its conserved first and last residue. The order of the fields is clone size, D gene, V gene, J gene, CDR3 DNA, CDR3 protein. D genes are given only for firm matches. Rows give clone size only sometimes, using once, few, many, or a class for an expanded clone.

clone_size: many
d_call: .
v_call: TRBV5-6
j_call: TRBJ1-1
cdr3_nt: TGTGCCAGCAGCCCATGGGAGAGCTTGAACACTGAAGCTTTCTTT
cdr3_aa: CASSPWESLNTEAFF

clone_size: many
d_call: .
v_call: TRBV30
j_call: TRBJ1-1
cdr3_nt: TGTGCCTGGAGTCTAGGGGGTACTGAAGCTTTCTTT
cdr3_aa: CAWSLGGTEAFF

clone_size: many
d_call: TRBD1
v_call: TRBV6-5
j_call: TRBJ2-5
cdr3_nt: TGTGCCAGCAGTTATATCGTCGGGTCAGGGGGCTCTATTGAGACCCAGTACTTC
cdr3_aa: CASSYIVGSGGSIETQYF

clone_size: few
d_call: .
v_call: TRBV20-1
j_call: TRBJ2-5
cdr3_nt: TGCAGTGCTAGTCAGGGACTAGAGACCCAGTACTTC
cdr3_aa: CSASQGLETQYF

clone_size: few
d_call: TRBD1
v_call: TRBV12-3/TRBV12-4
j_call: TRBJ2-1
cdr3_nt: TGTGCCAGCAGTATTAGGACAGGTACCTACAATGAGCAGTTCTTC
cdr3_aa: CASSIRTGTYNEQFF

clone_size: many
d_call: TRBD2
v_call: TRBV11-2
j_call: TRBJ2-5
cdr3_nt: TGTGCCAGCAGCTCCGTGAATAGCGGGAGGTTGCAAGAGACCCAGTACTTC
cdr3_aa: CASSSVNSGRLQETQYF

clone_size: few
d_call: .
v_call: TRBV24-1
j_call: TRBJ2-3
cdr3_nt: TGTGCCACCAGTGATCCGAAACGCGCCCCAGGACTGGATACGCAGTATTTT
cdr3_aa: CATSDPKRAPGLDTQYF

clone_size: many
d_call: TRBD1
v_call: TRBV28
j_call: TRBJ1-5
cdr3_nt: TGTGCCAGCAGGGACAGGGACTGGAATCAGCCCCAGCATTTT
cdr3_aa: CASRDRDWNQPQHF

clone_size: few
d_call: .
v_call: TRBV6-5
j_call: TRBJ2-7
cdr3_nt: TGTGCCAGCAGTTACGCCGCCGAGCAGTACTTC
cdr3_aa: CASSYAAEQYF

clone_size: many
d_call: .
v_call: TRBV14
j_call: TRBJ1-6
cdr3_nt: TGTGCCAGCAGCCAAGATCTAGGGGAGGGATCACCCCTCCACTTT
cdr3_aa: CASSQDLGEGSPLHF

clone_size: .
d_call: TRBD2
v_call: TRBV20-1
j_call: TRBJ2-7
cdr3_nt: TGCAGTGCTAGTCGAGCGGGAGGCCTGTTTTCCGCGCCGTACTTC
cdr3_aa: CSASRAGGLFSAPYF

clone_size: .
d_call: .
v_call: TRBV4-2
j_call: TRBJ1-3
cdr3_nt: TGTGCCAGCAGCCAAGATCGGTTCTCTGGAAACACCATATATTTT
cdr3_aa: CASSQDRFSGNTIYF

clone_size: .
d_call: TRBD2
v_call: TRBV12-3/TRBV12-4
j_call: TRBJ2-3
cdr3_nt: TGTGCCAGCAGTTGGTTAGCGGGAGGAAGAACAGATACGCAGTATTTT
cdr3_aa: CASSWLAGGRTDTQYF

clone_size: few
d_call: .
v_call: TRBV30
j_call: TRBJ2-1
cdr3_nt: TGTGCCTGCCAGGGACCGCCAAAGAGCTCCTACAATGAGCAGTTCTTC
cdr3_aa: CACQGPPKSSYNEQFF

clone_size: many
d_call: TRBD2
v_call: TRBV6-6
j_call: TRBJ2-7
cdr3_nt: TGTGCCACCACCCCTGTTGCGGGAGGCGGGTACGAGCAGTACTTC
cdr3_aa: CATTPVAGGGYEQYF

clone_size: many
d_call: TRBD2
v_call: TRBV28
j_call: TRBJ2-7
cdr3_nt: TGTGCCAGCAGTTCTAGCGGGAGACCGGTCGAGCAGTACTTC
cdr3_aa: CASSSSGRPVEQYF

clone_size: .
d_call: TRBD1
v_call: TRBV4-3
j_call: TRBJ2-2
cdr3_nt: TGCGCCAGCAGCCAGTGGACAGGGGAAATCTCCGGGGAGCTGTTTTTT
cdr3_aa: CASSQWTGEISGELFF

clone_size: .
d_call: TRBD2
v_call: TRBV20-1
j_call: TRBJ2-1
cdr3_nt: TGCAGTGGTAGGCGGGAGGATAACAATGAGCAGTTCTTC
cdr3_aa: CSGRREDNNEQFF

clone_size: .
d_call: .
v_call: TRBV7-8
j_call: TRBJ2-7
cdr3_nt: TGTGCCAGCAGCTTAGAACCGGCGCGAGGCGCCGAGCAGTACTTC
cdr3_aa: CASSLEPARGAEQYF

clone_size: few
d_call: TRBD1
v_call: TRBV12-3/TRBV12-4
j_call: TRBJ2-7
cdr3_nt: TGTGCCAGCAGTTTCGATCCGGGACAGATCTACGAGCAGTACTTC
cdr3_aa: CASSFDPGQIYEQYF

clone_size: .
d_call: .
v_call: TRBV12-3/TRBV12-4
j_call: TRBJ1-5
cdr3_nt: TGTGCCAGCAGCTCTTTGGCCGGACGGGACGATCAGCCCCAGCATTTT
cdr3_aa: CASSSLAGRDDQPQHF

clone_size: many
d_call: .
v_call: TRBV6-5
j_call: TRBJ1-1
cdr3_nt: TGTGCCAGCAGTTACGAGCTGGGGAACACTGAAGCTTTCTTT
cdr3_aa: CASSYELGNTEAFF

clone_size: .
d_call: TRBD1
v_call: TRBV7-2
j_call: TRBJ2-7
cdr3_nt: TGTGCCCGCAGCCATGCAGGGGGCGGCTACGAGCAGTACTTC
cdr3_aa: CARSHAGGGYEQYF

clone_size: many
d_call: .
v_call: TRBV5-6
j_call: TRBJ1-3
cdr3_nt: TGTGCCAGCAGCCTCGAGACAGAGTTCTCTGGAAACACCATATATTTT
cdr3_aa: CASSLETEFSGNTIYF

clone_size: .
d_call: .
v_call: TRBV12-3/TRBV12-4
j_call: TRBJ1-1
cdr3_nt: TGTGCCAGCAGTTTTCCGACAGTGAACACTGAAGCTTTCTTT
cdr3_aa: CASSFPTVNTEAFF

clone_size: once
d_call: TRBD2
v_call: TRBV7-9
j_call: TRBJ2-3
cdr3_nt: TGTGCCCGCAGCACCCGGACTAGCGGGGGTGTAGATACGCAGTATTTT
cdr3_aa: CARSTRTSGGVDTQYF

clone_size: many
d_call: .
v_call: TRBV12-5
j_call: TRBJ2-7
cdr3_nt: TGTGCTAGTGGTTGGGGGGACATTTCCTACGAGCAGTACTTC
cdr3_aa: CASGWGDISYEQYF

clone_size: .
d_call: TRBD2
v_call: TRBV23-1
j_call: TRBJ2-2
cdr3_nt: TGCGCCAGCCTCCGGGGGGGAGCACCCGGGGAGCTGTTTTTT
cdr3_aa: CASLRGGAPGELFF

clone_size: many
d_call: .
v_call: TRBV24-1
j_call: TRBJ2-1
cdr3_nt: TGTGCCACCAGTGATTTGTCAGGGCCCTCCTACAATGAGCAGTTCTTC
cdr3_aa: CATSDLSGPSYNEQFF

clone_size: .
d_call: .
v_call: TRBV23-1
j_call: TRBJ2-5
cdr3_nt: TGCGCCAGCAGTCAACGCAAAGACGAACAGGGACATCAAGAGACCCAGTACTTC
cdr3_aa: CASSQRKDEQGHQETQYF

clone_size: .
d_call: .
v_call: TRBV28
j_call: TRBJ2-3
cdr3_nt: TGTGCCAGCATCTTACAGGGATCTTCCACAGATACGCAGTATTTT
cdr3_aa: CASILQGSSTDTQYF

clone_size: many
d_call: .
v_call: TRBV5-4
j_call: TRBJ1-1
cdr3_nt: TGTGCCAGCAGCTCAGACCCGAACACTGAAGCTTTCTTT
cdr3_aa: CASSSDPNTEAFF

clone_size: few
d_call: .
v_call: TRBV6-2/TRBV6-3
j_call: TRBJ2-2
cdr3_nt: TGTGCCAGCAGGCCCAGACAGACGAACACCGGGGAGCTGTTTTTT
cdr3_aa: CASRPRQTNTGELFF

clone_size: many
d_call: TRBD1
v_call: TRBV27
j_call: TRBJ2-7
cdr3_nt: TGTGCCAGCAGCGTTACAGGGGGCAACGAGCAGTACTTC
cdr3_aa: CASSVTGGNEQYF

clone_size: .
d_call: .
v_call: TRBV6-2/TRBV6-3
j_call: TRBJ2-6
cdr3_nt: TGTGCCAGCAGTGGGGGGAAAAGGGGGGCCAACGTCCTGACTTTC
cdr3_aa: CASSGGKRGANVLTF

clone_size: many
d_call: .
v_call: TRBV12-3/TRBV12-4
j_call: TRBJ2-3
cdr3_nt: TGTGCCAGCAGGGCGGGGACAGCTCCCACAGATACGCAGTATTTT
cdr3_aa: CASRAGTAPTDTQYF

clone_size: .
d_call: .
v_call: TRBV12-3/TRBV12-4
j_call: TRBJ1-1
cdr3_nt: TGTGCCAGCAGTTCCGATGTGAATTTGAACACTGAAGCTTTCTTT
cdr3_aa: CASSSDVNLNTEAFF

clone_size: many
d_call: .
v_call: TRBV4-3
j_call: TRBJ2-6
cdr3_nt: TGCGCCAGCAGCCGGGGGGCCCCTGGGGCCAACGTCCTGACTTTC
cdr3_aa: CASSRGAPGANVLTF

clone_size: many
d_call: .
v_call: TRBV7-9
j_call: TRBJ1-1
cdr3_nt: TGTGCCAGCAGCCCTGGGACACCGCGCCCTGAAGCTTTCTTT
cdr3_aa: CASSPGTPRPEAFF

clone_size: .
d_call: .
v_call: TRBV9
j_call: TRBJ1-1
cdr3_nt: TGTGCCAGCAGCATTGGACCGGGGAGCACTGAAGCTTTCTTT
cdr3_aa: CASSIGPGSTEAFF

clone_size: .
d_call: TRBD1
v_call: TRBV19
j_call: TRBJ2-7
cdr3_nt: TGTGCCAGTAGTGCGGGCCCCCGGGACAGGTATCTATACGAGCAGTACTTC
cdr3_aa: CASSAGPRDRYLYEQYF

clone_size: few
d_call: TRBD1
v_call: TRBV27
j_call: TRBJ2-3
cdr3_nt: TGTGCCAGCAGTCCTGGGACAGGGAGTGGGGATACGCAGTATTTT
cdr3_aa: CASSPGTGSGDTQYF

clone_size: many
d_call: .
v_call: TRBV4-1
j_call: TRBJ2-7
cdr3_nt: TGCGCCAGCAGCCATCGGTCGGCCCACGAGCAGTACTTC
cdr3_aa: CASSHRSAHEQYF

clone_size: few
d_call: .
v_call: TRBV20-1
j_call: TRBJ1-1
cdr3_nt: TGCAGTGTTATTCCAGGGGTGGCTGCTTTCTTT
cdr3_aa: CSVIPGVAAFF

clone_size: few
d_call: TRBD1
v_call: TRBV6-2/TRBV6-3
j_call: TRBJ2-7
cdr3_nt: TGTGCCAGCAGTTACGCCCCCCCGGGACAGGGGGACTACGAGCAGTACTTC
cdr3_aa: CASSYAPPGQGDYEQYF

clone_size: many
d_call: .
v_call: TRBV5-1
j_call: TRBJ1-3
cdr3_nt: TGCGCCAGCAGCTTGGGGACTGGAAACACCATATATTTT
cdr3_aa: CASSLGTGNTIYF

clone_size: few
d_call: .
v_call: TRBV4-3
j_call: TRBJ2-5
cdr3_nt: TGCGCCAGCAGCCAAGTTTTCCGGGACTCTATCCAAGAGACCCAGTACTTC
cdr3_aa: CASSQVFRDSIQETQYF

clone_size: .
d_call: TRBD2
v_call: TRBV7-9
j_call: TRBJ2-3
cdr3_nt: TGTGCCAGCAGCTTAGAGTCTAGCGGAAACCTGATAGGAGATACGCAGTATTTT
cdr3_aa: CASSLESSGNLIGDTQYF

clone_size: many
d_call: TRBD2
v_call: TRBV7-2
j_call: TRBJ2-4
cdr3_nt: TGTGCCAGCAGCTTATTAGCGGGAGCAGACATTCAGTACTTC
cdr3_aa: CASSLLAGADIQYF

clone_size: many
d_call: TRBD1
v_call: TRBV6-6
j_call: TRBJ2-1
cdr3_nt: TGTGCCAGCAGTAACCCCCAGGACAGGTCCTACAATGAGCAGTTCTTC
cdr3_aa: CASSNPQDRSYNEQFF

clone_size: many
d_call: .
v_call: TRBV6-6
j_call: TRBJ2-7
cdr3_nt: TGTGCCAGCAGTTACTCGACTAGTATCGCCTACGAGCAGTACTTC
cdr3_aa: CASSYSTSIAYEQYF

clone_size: .
d_call: TRBD1
v_call: TRBV27
j_call: TRBJ1-4
cdr3_nt: TGTGCCAGCAGATGGACAGGGGGCTATGAAAAACTGTTTTTT
cdr3_aa: CASRWTGGYEKLFF

clone_size: .
d_call: .
v_call: TRBV27
j_call: TRBJ2-6
cdr3_nt: TGTGCCAGCAGGACAGGATCCTCTGGGGCCAACGTCCTGACTTTC
cdr3_aa: CASRTGSSGANVLTF

clone_size: .
d_call: .
v_call: TRBV7-9
j_call: TRBJ1-6
cdr3_nt: TGTGCCAGCCGAGACGGCTATAATTCACCCCTCCACTTT
cdr3_aa: CASRDGYNSPLHF

clone_size: many
d_call: .
v_call: TRBV6-5
j_call: TRBJ1-4
cdr3_nt: TGTGCCAGCAGCCAATGGATCGGGACGGCAAATGAAAAACTGTTTTTT
cdr3_aa: CASSQWIGTANEKLFF

clone_size: many
d_call: .
v_call: TRBV28
j_call: TRBJ2-3
cdr3_nt: TGTGCCAGCCTTTTCAGACAGGGAGGTGTCCCAGATACGCAGTATTTT
cdr3_aa: CASLFRQGGVPDTQYF

clone_size: many
d_call: .
v_call: TRBV7-3
j_call: TRBJ2-2
cdr3_nt: TGTGCCAGCAGCCCCAAGATGGCGACTCGGTTGTACACCGGGGAGCTGTTTTTT
cdr3_aa: CASSPKMATRLYTGELFF

clone_size: many
d_call: .
v_call: TRBV14
j_call: TRBJ2-4
cdr3_nt: TGTGCCAGCAGCCGAAGTATGCCGGCCGTAGCCAAAAACATTCAGTACTTC
cdr3_aa: CASSRSMPAVAKNIQYF

clone_size: few
d_call: TRBD2
v_call: TRBV7-8
j_call: TRBJ2-1
cdr3_nt: TGTGCCAGCAGCCCAGGACTAGTCAATGAGCAGTTCTTC
cdr3_aa: CASSPGLVNEQFF